This TCR beta chain is drawn from a study of CD8 T cells in Susac syndrome. The V gene's germline CDR1 is SEHNR and CDR2 FQNEAQ (reference sequence). Trimming cost V 0 bases and J 5 bases, with 10 bases left between them. The CDR3 has 14 amino acids. After extraction with the RNeasy kit, about 0.45 to 1 ug of the RNA was reverse transcribed using random hexamers. Each CDR3 protein gets one entry after TCRdb re-called the immunoSEQ multiplex PCR reads with MiXCR. The sample shows about 140,000 distinct CDR3 sequences, 95% of them seen only once. This chain joins TRBV7-9 and TRBJ2-5, with D perhaps matching TRBD2 (5 bases). The receptor was isolated from a human donor with Susac syndrome. Sequencing used CD4+ T cells from PBMCs. CDR3 in amino acids: CASSLASSHETQYF. The CDR3 DNA sequence: TGTGCCAGCAGCTTAGCGTCTAGCCACGAGACCCAGTACTTC.